This T cell receptor (beta chain) was sequenced for a study of technical replicates of blood from several donors. Sequencing used immunoSEQ multiplex PCR; TCRdb keeps in-frame clones, though not all of them. This sample has 55,000 to 75,000 clones; about 94% occur once, and the top ten carry approximately 0.4%. The CDR3 totals 15 residues. V gave up 3 bases and J gave up 1 base; unmatched junction bases: 7. CDR1 and CDR2 from the germline V gene are GTSNPN and SVGIG (reference sequence). V gene TRBV30 combines with J gene TRBJ2-7; 9 bases align to TRBD2. The receptor was derived from a human donor in good health. Material: T cells isolated from PBMCs. CDR3 sequence reads: CAWSSLAGFSYEQYF. DNA of the CDR3: TGTGCCTGGAGCTCCCTAGCGGGGTTTTCCTACGAGCAGTACTTC.